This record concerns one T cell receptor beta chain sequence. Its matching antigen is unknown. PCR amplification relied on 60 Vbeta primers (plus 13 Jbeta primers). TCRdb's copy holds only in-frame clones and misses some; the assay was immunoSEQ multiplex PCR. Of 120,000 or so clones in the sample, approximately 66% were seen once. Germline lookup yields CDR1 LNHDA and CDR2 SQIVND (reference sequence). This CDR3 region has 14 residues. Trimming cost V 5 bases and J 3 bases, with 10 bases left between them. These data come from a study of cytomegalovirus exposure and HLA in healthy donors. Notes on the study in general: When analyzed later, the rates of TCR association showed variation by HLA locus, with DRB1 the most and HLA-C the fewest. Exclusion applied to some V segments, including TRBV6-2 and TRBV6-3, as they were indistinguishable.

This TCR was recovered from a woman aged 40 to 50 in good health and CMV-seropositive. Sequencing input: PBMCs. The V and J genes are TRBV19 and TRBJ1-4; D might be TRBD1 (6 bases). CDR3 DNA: TGTGCCAGTAGTTACAGGGCCCCTAATGAAAAACTGTTTTTT. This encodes CASSYRAPNEKLFF.